This T cell receptor (beta chain) was observed in a study of shared clonotypes between healthy human individuals. General study results and limits: Estimated richness values were generally larger in naive subsets than in memory subsets.

Turning to this clone: Its antigen is as yet unknown.

Naive CD8 populations comprised CD45RO-negative cells positively selected for CCR7, excluding terminally differentiated effector memory CD45RA+ cells. Caucasian adults residing in Nashville, Tennessee made up all the donors. The assay was run at deep level. Template for every sorted-subset replicate PCR totaled about 200 ng DNA, about 30,000 T cell genomes. Clones were sequenced by immunoSEQ multiplex PCR, and TCRdb holds only the in-frame ones, with some missing. The table includes 800,000 or so clones, around 96% detected once. This CDR3 region has 14 residues. The junction had 7 bases not matched to a gene; V was cut back by 4 bases and J by 7 bases. Germline V lookup: CDR1 MNHEY, CDR2 SMNVEV (reference sequence).

Material: naive CD8+ T cells sorted from blood. The chain is built from TRBV27 and TRBJ2-7; 10 bases line up with TRBD2. This TCR derives from a young man in good health. CDR3 DNA sequence: TGTGCCAGCAGTTCAACTAGCGGGGTTTGGGAGCAGTACTTC. Its translation: CASSSTSGVWEQYF.